Following are 25 T cell receptor beta chains from one sample sequenced in a study of cytomegalovirus exposure and HLA in healthy donors. Primers included in the PCR were 60 Vbeta and 13 Jbeta primers. The protocol was immunoSEQ multiplex PCR, while the TCRdb copy is restricted to in-frame clones and leaves out a portion. The repertoire holds about 100,000 clones, with 65% to 85% as singletons. The material sequenced was PBMCs. Receptors were obtained from a woman aged 40-49 years in good health and CMV-seronegative.

This clone appeared a single time. The genes are TRBV13 and TRBJ2-7; 15 bases line up with TRBD2. The CDR3 runs 16 residues. Germline V lookup: CDR1 PRHDT, CDR2 FYEKMQ (reference sequence). With 5 bases clipped from V and 9 bases from J, the junction kept 11 bases outside the gene matches. The CDR3: CASSPGLAGGLNVQYF. CDR3 bases: TGTGCCAGCAGCCCTGGACTAGCGGGGGGGCTAAATGTGCAGTACTTC.

The chain has TRBV30 and TRBJ2-7; D is uncertain. Germline V gene data show CDR1 as GTSNPN and CDR2 as SVGIG (reference sequence). The CDR3 runs 14 residues. V lost 1 base to trimming and J lost 6 bases, with 16 bases between them. For the CDR3, the DNA is TGTGCCTGGAGTGGGTTCTCCGCGGCCCCCGAGCAGTACTTC. Amino acid sequence: CAWSGFSAAPEQYF.

In this sample, this clone turned up a few times. This specimen includes other DNA sequences encoding the same CDR3. V is TRBV7-9 and J is TRBJ1-4, with D possibly TRBD1 on 6 matching bases. The germline gives CDR1 SEHNR, CDR2 FQNEAQ (reference sequence). The CDR3 sequence is 14 residues long. Deletions cut 1 base from V and 3 bases from J, with 6 bases between. The CDR3 sequence: CASSLGTANEKLFF. The CDR3 nucleotides read TGTGCCAGCAGCTTAGGGACAGCTAATGAAAAACTGTTTTTT.

With regard to this clone: Just one base apart from a much larger clone, this may be a read error. Other DNA sequences of this sample code for an identical CDR3. The chain is built from TRBV5-1 and TRBJ2-7; 9 positions match TRBD1. CDR3 size: 14 residues. The V and J ends lost 5 bases and 1 base, in that order; junction bases with no gene match: 4. Per germline, CDR1 SGHRS and CDR2 YFSETQ. The CDR3 protein is CASSPGTGSYEQYF. CDR3 nucleotides: TGCGCCAGCAGTCCCGGGACAGGGTCCTACGAGCAGTACTTC. Drawing the rest from reference TRBV5-1 and TRBJ2-7, the complete variable domain is KAGVTQTPRYLIKTRGQQVTLSCSPISGHRSVSWYQQTPGQGLQFLFEYFSETQRNKGNFPGRFSGRQFSNSRSEMNVSTLELGDSALYLCASSPGTGSYEQYFGPGTRLTVT.

This clone was observed once. The chain links TRBV29-1 to TRBJ2-5; D is uncertain. This CDR3 contains 15 residues. V was cut by 0 bases and J by 5 bases, with 16 bases left in between. Germline V gene data show CDR1 as SQVTM and CDR2 as ANQGSEA. The CDR3 loop reads CSVEDRRVIGETQYF. Here the CDR3 DNA reads TGCAGCGTTGAAGATCGCCGTGTCATCGGGGAGACCCAGTACTTC.

The chain joins TRBV7-2 to TRBJ1-1; D gene uncertain. The V and J ends lost 7 bases and 7 bases respectively, with 22 bases between them. The CDR3 runs 15 residues. Germline V gene lookup returns CDR1 SGHTA and CDR2 FQGNSA. CDR3 region: CASTTRVAAALEAFF. The CDR3 nucleotides are TGTGCCAGCACCACCCGCGTGGCTGCGGCCCTTGAAGCTTTCTTT. Based on the CDR3 plus reference TRBV7-2 and TRBJ1-1, the full variable domain is GAGVSQSPSNKVTEKGKDVELRCDPISGHTALYWYRQSLGQGLEFLIYFQGNSAPDKSGLPSDRFSAERTGGSVSTLTIQRTQQEDSAVYLCASTTRVAAALEAFFGQGTRLTVV.

This clone was seen once. The junction departs from the called germline gene at one end, perhaps through a read error. This sequence joins TRBV10-3 and TRBJ2-6, with TRBD2 matching over 7 bases. Germline CDR1 and CDR2: ENHRY and SYGVKD. This CDR3 is built from 16 residues. The CDR3 region has the DNA TGCGCCACTACCGGGGGGATTAATTCTGGGGCCAACGTCCTGACTTTC. It translates to CATTGGINSGANVLTF.

This clone was detected only a few times. The chain has TRBV19 and TRBJ2-6; possible D gene TRBD2, 7 bases. CDR3 length: 17 amino acids. Germline CDR1 reads LNHDA; CDR2 reads SQIVND (reference sequence). V was clipped by 3 bases and J by 0 bases, with 12 bases between them. The CDR3 sequence is CASSMPAGASGANVLTF. The CDR3 DNA is TGTGCCAGTAGTATGCCGGCGGGGGCCTCTGGGGCCAACGTCCTGACTTTC.

The J gene is TRBJ1-1, the V gene TRBV30, with D possibly matching TRBD1 (5 bases). Germline-derived CDR1 and CDR2 are GTSNPN and SVGIG (reference sequence). The CDR3 is made up of 14 amino acids. The ends were cut back, 0 bases at V and 3 bases at J, with 11 bases in the middle. The CDR3 nucleotides are TGTGCCTGGAGTGTGGGGGGATCTGACACTGAAGCTTTCTTT. This sequence encodes CAWSVGGSDTEAFF.

Concerning this clone itself: Mismatch with germline at one junction end may stem from a read error. This chain connects TRBV7-9 to TRBJ2-1; D gene unclear. The germline V gene encodes CDR1 SEHNR and CDR2 FQNEAQ (reference sequence). The CDR3 loop spans 13 amino acids. In nucleotides, the CDR3 is TGTTCCAGCAGCTTCCGGTACCCCAATGAGCAGTTCTTC. Translated: CSSSFRYPNEQFF.

This clone was detected only once. The genes are TRBV7-9 and TRBJ2-3; D not certain. Germline lookup yields CDR1 SEHNR and CDR2 FQNEAQ (reference sequence). The CDR3 has 10 amino acids. V shed 4 bases and J shed 14 bases, with 10 bases lying between them. CDR3 DNA: TGTGCCAGCAGCTATTGTAAATGGTATTTT. Translation gives CASSYCKWYF.

The chain employs TRBV5-6 and TRBJ2-3; 12 nucleotides agree with TRBD1. Trimming cost V 4 bases and J 4 bases; bases outside gene matches: 10. Germline CDR1 and CDR2: SGHDT and YYEEEE. The CDR3 has 17 residues. The CDR3 region has the DNA TGTGCCAGCAGCGAATACCGGGACAGGGGGCTTTCAGATACGCAGTATTTT. Amino acids: CASSEYRDRGLSDTQYF.

The chain joins TRBV5-1 to TRBJ2-1; 9 bases are a match to TRBD2. The CDR3 sequence is 18 residues long. CDR1 is SGHRS and CDR2 is YFSETQ in the germline V gene. Unmatched junction bases numbered 17, after V lost 0 bases and J lost 10 bases. The CDR3 spells CASSLDGSGTSITDEQFF. The CDR3 DNA reads as TGCGCCAGCAGCTTGGACGGATCCGGGACTAGCATCACGGACGAGCAGTTCTTC.

This clone was observed a single time. In nucleotides, the CDR3 is TGTGCCAGCAGCTCTACAGGGGATTATGGCTACACCTTC. Residues: CASSSTGDYGYTF. J is TRBJ1-2 and V is TRBV5-5; 7 bases line up with TRBD1. Germline CDR1 reads SGHKS; CDR2 reads YYEKEE (reference sequence). This CDR3 has 13 amino acids. V was pared by 3 bases and J by 5 bases, with 4 bases of the junction left unmatched.

The chain has TRBV28 and TRBJ2-1, with D tentatively TRBD1 (6 bases). Germline V gene sequence: CDR1 MDHEN, CDR2 SYDVKM. This CDR3 has 11 residues. V gave up 6 bases and J gave up 10 bases, with 10 bases separating them. CDR3 protein: CASRFTGEQFF. CDR3 bases: TGTGCCAGCAGATTTACAGGGGAGCAGTTCTTC.

The chain couples TRBV30 to TRBJ1-2, with 7 bases identical to TRBD1. The V and J ends lost 1 base and 5 bases, in that order; junction bases with no gene match: 7. Per the germline V gene, CDR1 is GTSNPN and CDR2 is SVGIG (reference sequence). The CDR3 sequence is 14 residues long. This chain's CDR3 is CAWSEEGAFYGYTF. CDR3 nucleotide sequence: TGTGCCTGGAGTGAAGAGGGGGCTTTTTATGGCTACACCTTC.

This sequence joins TRBV29-1 and TRBJ1-1; D remains unclear. CDR1 SQVTM and CDR2 ANQGSEA come from the germline V gene. Trimming took off 4 bases at V and 1 base at J, with 7 bases between the two ends. This CDR3 has 12 amino acids. CDR3 sequence reads: CSVGAWNTEAFF. DNA of the CDR3: TGCAGCGTTGGGGCATGGAACACTGAAGCTTTCTTT.

The chain carries TRBV28 and TRBJ1-2; TRBD1 might be the D (6 bases). Deletions cut 8 bases from V and 6 bases from J, with 16 bases between. Germline V gene sequence: CDR1 MDHEN, CDR2 SYDVKM. This CDR3 is built from 13 residues. The CDR3 DNA sequence: TGTGCCAGCTTCGCCCAGGGGAAGAATGGCTACACCTTC. Its translation is CASFAQGKNGYTF.

Worth noting for this clone: Mismatch with germline at one junction end may stem from a read error. V and J are TRBV7-9 and TRBJ2-3; 8 bases match TRBD1. This CDR3 has 12 residues. Germline CDR1 and CDR2: SEHNR and FQNEAQ (reference sequence). For the CDR3, the DNA is TGTTCCAGCAGCCCCAGGACAGGGACGCAGTATTTT. It yields the protein CSSSPRTGTQYF. The full variable domain, rest sourced from reference TRBV7-9 and TRBJ2-3, is DTGVSQNPRHKITKRGQNVTFRCDPISEHNRLYWYRQTLGQGPEFLTYFQNEAQLEKSRLLSDRFSAERPKGSFSTLEIQRTEQGDSAMYLCSSSPRTGTQYFGPGTRLTVL.

The chain is built from TRBV27 and TRBJ2-1; 12 bases are a match to TRBD2. There are 16 residues in the CDR3. Germline CDR1 reads MNHEY; CDR2 reads SMNVEV (reference sequence). Trimming cost V 2 bases and J 6 bases; bases outside gene matches: 5. Here the CDR3 reads CASSLTSGRSRNEQFF. CDR3 DNA sequence: TGTGCCAGCAGTTTAACTAGCGGGAGGTCACGCAATGAGCAGTTCTTC.

This clone was recorded a few times. CDR3 DNA: TGTGCCAGCAGCTTATCGACAGGGGGCGGGGAGACCCAGTACTTC. It codes for CASSLSTGGGETQYF. This chain links TRBV7-8 with TRBJ2-5, with 10 nucleotides matching TRBD1. Germline V CDR1 and CDR2: SGHVS, FQNEAQ. V trimming: 2 bases; J trimming: 5 bases; junction bases outside the gene matches: 5. The CDR3 spans 15 residues.

The chain employs TRBV29-1 and TRBJ1-1; D might be TRBD1 (6 bases). The V gene lost 5 bases and the J gene lost 6 bases, with 13 bases spanning the gap. CDR1 is SQVTM, CDR2 ANQGSEA, per germline. CDR3 length: 12 amino acids. The CDR3 DNA reads TGCAGCGTTTCCCAAAGACAGGCTGAAGCTTTCTTT. It yields the protein CSVSQRQAEAFF.

The DNA for the CDR3 is TGTGCCAGCAGCATACGGCTGGGCCCGGATACGCAGTATTTT. This sequence encodes CASSIRLGPDTQYF. The rearrangement joins TRBV6-1 to TRBJ2-3; D is undetermined. CDR1 MNHNS and CDR2 SASEGT come from the germline V gene. The CDR3 length is 14 residues. The V gene lost 6 bases and the J gene lost 6 bases, with 16 bases spanning the gap.

The chain joins TRBV7-2 to TRBJ2-2, with TRBD1 matching 9 bases. V was clipped by 5 bases and J by 6 bases; unmatched bases: 10. Germline CDR1 and CDR2: SGHTA and FQGNSA. CDR3 length equals 16 residues. CDR3 bases: TGTGCCAGCAGCCCCCGGGGGACAGGGTTGCCCGGGGAGCTGTTTTTT. Translating it yields CASSPRGTGLPGELFF.

The CDR3 loop is CASSMVDSTDGYTF. CDR3 nucleotide sequence: TGTGCCAGTAGTATGGTCGATTCAACGGATGGCTACACCTTC. The chain links TRBV19 to TRBJ1-2; D is unresolved. V was trimmed by 3 bases and J by 6 bases, leaving 14 bases between them. This CDR3 spans 14 amino acids. Germline V CDR1 and CDR2: LNHDA, SQIVND (reference sequence).